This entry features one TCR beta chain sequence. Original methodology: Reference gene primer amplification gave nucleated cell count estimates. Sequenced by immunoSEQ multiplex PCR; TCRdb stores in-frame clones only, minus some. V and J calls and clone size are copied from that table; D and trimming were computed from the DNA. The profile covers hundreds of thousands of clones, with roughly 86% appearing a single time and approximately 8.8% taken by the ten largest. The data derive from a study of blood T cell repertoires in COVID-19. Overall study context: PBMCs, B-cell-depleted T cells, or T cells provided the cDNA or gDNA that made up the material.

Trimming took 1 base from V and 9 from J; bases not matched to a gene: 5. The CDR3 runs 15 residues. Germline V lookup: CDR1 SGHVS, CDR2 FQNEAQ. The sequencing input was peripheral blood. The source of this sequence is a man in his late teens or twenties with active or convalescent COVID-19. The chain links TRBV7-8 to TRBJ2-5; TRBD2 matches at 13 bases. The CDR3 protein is CASSLGTSGRIPQYF. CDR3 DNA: TGTGCCAGCAGCTTAGGGACTAGCGGGAGAATCCCCCAGTACTTC.